This note documents a single TCR beta chain sequence. It lacks a known antigen. Qualities for individual bases were not recorded, and no much larger clone is one base off. These data belong to a study of blood T cell repertoires in COVID-19 (dated by TCRdb to 2019 to 2021). With regard to the full study: Samples covering the acute and convalescent phases of COVID-19 were provided by collaborators in the United States, Italy and Spain. The prospective study material was composed of cDNA or gDNA derived from T cells, B-cell-depleted T cells, or PBMCs. Subjects who had been exposed to COVID-19, were actively infected with it, or had recovered from it provided the deeply sampled blood TCRbeta repertoires that made up the dataset. The repertoires were released in a freely available public database meant as a resource for research on the immune response to SARS-CoV-2. Samples came from the ongoing ImmuneRACE study (first 160 participants) plus 1,254 subjects from 6 global collaborators. Sample metadata almost always included a de-identified subject ID, COVID-19 status, age in years and sex. Where available, HLA class I and class II types were obtained from metadata supplied by the sample provider rather than from assay-based typing.

From the germline V gene, CDR1 is MDHEN and CDR2 is SYDVKM. Including cysteine and phenylalanine, the CDR3 has 14 amino acids. Just CDR3 DNA is preserved here, 42 bases in frame from base 1. V loses 4 bases at its end and J loses 8 bases; junction bases beyond the gene matches: 10. The immunoSEQ Assay, a bias-controlled multiplex PCR, was used to amplify TCRbeta CDR3 regions from genomic DNA. Processing in the source paper ran as follows. The number of nucleated cells in each sample was estimated from the amplification of reference gene primers within the assay. Sequence reads were collapsed and filtered to measure the absolute abundance of every unique TCRbeta CDR3 rearrangement. For each sample, productive Simpson clonality was calculated as the square root of Simpson's diversity index over productive rearrangements. TCRdb carries this immuneACCESS record with in-frame sequences only. Its versions omit some clonotypes, under half of them owing to an unresolved V gene in the studies checked, with the rest unexplained. Clone size and V and J calls were adopted from that table, with D and trimming inferred from the DNA. Recorded for this sample are about 20,000 clones; 75% to 85% of them occurred a single time. Clones ranked in the top ten supply roughly three fifths of the sample.

Collaborating institutions collected whole blood in K2EDTA tubes following their own protocols. For TCRbeta analysis, collaborators shipped samples in one of three forms: frozen whole blood, isolated PBMCs, or DNA extracted from either of those sample types. Broader findings and caveats from the paper: How much clinical and demographic metadata was included differed by source and by participant, and the metadata was provided uncurated.

This receptor was obtained from a man of 80 years or more with acute or convalescent COVID-19. The rearrangement combines TRBV28 with TRBJ1-2, with TRBD1 matching 7 junction bases. Sequenced: peripheral blood. In nucleotide form, the sequence is TGTGCCAGCAGTTCGGGACAGCTCGGCCGGGGCTACACCTTC. Its translation reads: CASSSGQLGRGYTF.